This TCR beta chain originates from a study of beta chain features in type 1 diabetes. General study findings and limits: For type 1 diabetes patients, VDJ junctions showed fewer insertions and more deletions. TCRB repertoires of naive, central memory and Treg cells appeared more similar among patients than among healthy donors. A moderate, significant TCRB CDR3 shortening appeared in type 1 diabetes across four CD4+ subsets.

Points on this clone: Its cognate antigen is unknown.

The CDR3 runs 14 residues. Per the germline V gene, CDR1 is SGHRS and CDR2 is YFSETQ. The V and J ends lost 2 bases and 2 bases respectively, with 10 bases between them. One heparinised blood draw, averaging roughly 110 mL, came from each donor. The investigators reverse transcribed all of the isolated RNA, so they sequenced expressed TCRB transcripts. Profiling relied on immunoSEQ multiplex PCR, and the TCRdb table lists in-frame clones only, not all of them. The sample has hundreds of thousands of clones; 11% to 15% are singletons. The chain couples TRBV5-1 to TRBJ1-1; no definite D call. Sample: naive CD4+ T cells from blood. The clonotype was recovered from a man younger than 30 with type 1 diabetes. CDR3 DNA: TGCGCCAGCAGCTTCTCAACGGCCAACACTGAAGCTTTCTTT. Its protein is CASSFSTANTEAFF. Combining the CDR3 with reference TRBV5-1 and TRBJ1-1 gives the whole variable domain KAGVTQTPRYLIKTRGQQVTLSCSPISGHRSVSWYQQTPGQGLQFLFEYFSETQRNKGNFPGRFSGRQFSNSRSEMNVSTLELGDSALYLCASSFSTANTEAFFGQGTRLTVV.